The rows below give T cell receptor beta chains drawn from one sample of a study of human T cells and chemical hapten exposure. TCRdb processed the RACE reads anew with MiXCR; each CDR3 protein has one entry. The sample includes 35,000 to 45,000 distinct CDR3 sequences, approximately 9% of them seen just once. Sequencing used whole blood, obtained in connection with sensitization to the hapten diphenylcyclopropenone (DPC). These receptors came from a woman aged 40 to 49 with alopecia areata. Some clones in this sample may be carry-over from other donors' samples. Each CDR3 is given with its conserved first and last residue. The D gene is left open where the match is weak. Expanded clones are given a class, and other clones once, few, many or no size at all.

V	D	size	J	CDR3	DNA
TRBV5-6	.	many	TRBJ1-5	CASSPRNGAQPQHF	TGTGCCAGCAGCCCCCGGAACGGAGCTCAGCCCCAGCATTTT
TRBV6-6	.	medium-sized	TRBJ2-7	CASSSGADESFYEQYF	TGTGCCAGCAGTTCCGGGGCAGATGAATCCTTCTACGAGCAGTACTTC
TRBV20-1	.	few	TRBJ1-1	CSAVGSWSTEAFF	TGCAGTGCTGTAGGGTCCTGGAGCACTGAAGCTTTCTTT
TRBV14	.	few	TRBJ1-1	CASSQVGVGFSEAFF	TGTGCCAGCAGCCAAGTTGGGGTTGGTTTCTCTGAAGCTTTCTTT
TRBV6-1	TRBD1	many	TRBJ1-4	CASSVPGQGREKLFF	TGTGCCAGCAGTGTGCCGGGACAGGGGCGAGAAAAACTGTTTTTT
TRBV5-6	TRBD1	many	TRBJ1-1	CASSPTGTGAEAFF	TGTGCCAGCAGTCCGACCGGGACAGGGGCTGAAGCTTTCTTT
TRBV27	.	.	TRBJ2-7	CASRETGQPYEQYF	TGTGCCAGCAGGGAAACAGGGCAACCCTACGAGCAGTACTTC
TRBV27	TRBD1	.	TRBJ1-1	CASSLSYRGPMNTEAFF	TGTGCCAGCAGTTTATCGTACAGGGGGCCTATGAACACTGAAGCTTTCTTT
TRBV7-9	.	few	TRBJ2-7	CASGYAGTAYEQYF	TGTGCCAGCGGATACGCCGGGACGGCCTACGAGCAGTACTTC
TRBV28	.	many	TRBJ2-6	CASSFLSSGANVLTF	TGTGCCAGCAGTTTCCTATCATCTGGGGCCAACGTCCTGACTTTC
TRBV9	TRBD1	.	TRBJ2-1	CASSNGQGYNEQFF	TGTGCCAGCAGCAATGGACAGGGGTACAATGAGCAGTTCTTC
TRBV19	TRBD1	many	TRBJ1-3	CASKDRASGNTIYF	TGTGCCAGTAAAGACAGGGCATCTGGAAACACCATATATTTT
TRBV12-3/TRBV12-4	TRBD1	few	TRBJ1-5	CASRLSGGRGQPQHF	TGTGCCAGCAGACTTTCAGGGGGCCGAGGCCAGCCCCAGCATTTT
TRBV6-6	.	.	TRBJ1-5	CASSYSRIQPQHF	TGTGCCAGCAGTTACTCAAGGATACAGCCCCAGCATTTT
TRBV4-1	.	few	TRBJ2-7	CASSQDIRYEQYF	TGCGCCAGCAGCCAAGATATTCGCTACGAGCAGTACTTC
TRBV9	.	.	TRBJ1-1	CASGGGTSPEAFF	TGTGCCAGCGGGGGGGGCACAAGCCCTGAAGCTTTCTTT
TRBV11-2	.	many	TRBJ2-3	CASSAPGLSTDTQYF	TGTGCCAGCAGCGCGCCGGGACTCAGCACAGATACGCAGTATTTT
TRBV6-4	TRBD2	few	TRBJ2-3	CASRPTSGGPDTQYF	TGTGCCAGCAGGCCGACTAGCGGGGGGCCAGATACGCAGTATTTT
TRBV12-3/TRBV12-4	TRBD2	.	TRBJ2-1	CASSRSGGKYNEQFF	TGTGCCAGCAGTAGGAGCGGGGGGAAATACAATGAGCAGTTCTTC
TRBV20-1	TRBD2	many	TRBJ2-1	CSARPSGTYNEQFF	TGCAGTGCTAGACCTAGCGGGACCTACAATGAGCAGTTCTTC
TRBV11-2	.	many	TRBJ2-2	CASTLVREANTGELFF	TGTGCCAGCACCCTGGTGAGGGAGGCCAACACCGGGGAGCTGTTTTTT
TRBV7-2	.	few	TRBJ2-5	CASSPGRRAETQYF	TGTGCCAGCAGCCCGGGACGCCGGGCAGAGACCCAGTACTTC
TRBV4-2	.	many	TRBJ2-7	CASSPGGGGALYEQYF	TGTGCCAGCAGCCCCGGAGGAGGGGGCGCACTCTACGAGCAGTACTTC
TRBV20-1	.	many	TRBJ2-7	CSARDVNRPDSYEQYF	TGCAGTGCTAGAGATGTAAACAGACCCGACTCCTACGAGCAGTACTTC
TRBV7-3	.	many	TRBJ1-5	CASSPGGNQPQHF	TGTGCCAGCAGCCCAGGGGGCAATCAGCCCCAGCATTTT
TRBV20-1	TRBD2	few	TRBJ2-2	CSAQGPSGAYTGELFF	TGCAGTGCTCAAGGCCCTAGCGGGGCATACACCGGGGAGCTGTTTTTT
TRBV6-4	.	few	TRBJ2-1	CASSGEAFYNEQFF	TGTGCCAGCAGTGGGGAAGCTTTCTACAATGAGCAGTTCTTC
TRBV7-8	.	few	TRBJ2-3	CASSLDWTDTQYF	TGTGCCAGCAGCCTAGACTGGACAGATACGCAGTATTTT
TRBV7-7	TRBD2	many	TRBJ2-3	CASSPDSGGFNTDTQYF	TGTGCCAGCAGCCCTGATAGCGGGGGTTTCAACACAGATACGCAGTATTTT
TRBV7-6	TRBD2	many	TRBJ2-1	CASSPRLAGSSYNEQFF	TGTGCCAGCAGCCCAAGACTAGCGGGGAGCTCCTACAATGAGCAGTTCTTC
TRBV9	TRBD1	few	TRBJ1-6	CASSVGSQGTNSPLHF	TGTGCCAGCAGCGTAGGGTCACAGGGGACGAATTCACCCCTCCACTTT
TRBV6-4	.	many	TRBJ1-5	CASSDHSNQPQHF	TGTGCCAGCAGTGACCATAGCAATCAGCCCCAGCATTTT
TRBV4-2	TRBD2	many	TRBJ2-3	CASSQESAGGPTDTQYF	TGTGCCAGCAGCCAAGAGTCAGCGGGGGGCCCCACAGATACGCAGTATTTT
TRBV7-9	.	many	TRBJ2-7	CASRTQDRGLLNEQYF	TGTGCCAGCAGAACCCAGGACCGAGGTTTGTTGAACGAGCAGTACTTC
TRBV7-9	TRBD2	many	TRBJ2-7	CASSLRWTSGFYEQYF	TGTGCCAGCAGCCTAAGGTGGACTAGCGGTTTCTACGAGCAGTACTTC
TRBV28	TRBD1	.	TRBJ2-1	CASLGQPYNEQFF	TGTGCCAGTTTGGGACAGCCCTACAATGAGCAGTTCTTC
TRBV3-1	.	many	TRBJ1-5	CASSRASGDQPQHF	TGTGCCAGCAGCCGCGCCTCTGGGGATCAGCCCCAGCATTTT
TRBV5-5	.	many	TRBJ2-7	CASSLLAGRKYEQYF	TGTGCCAGCAGCCTACTGGCAGGGAGGAAATACGAGCAGTACTTC